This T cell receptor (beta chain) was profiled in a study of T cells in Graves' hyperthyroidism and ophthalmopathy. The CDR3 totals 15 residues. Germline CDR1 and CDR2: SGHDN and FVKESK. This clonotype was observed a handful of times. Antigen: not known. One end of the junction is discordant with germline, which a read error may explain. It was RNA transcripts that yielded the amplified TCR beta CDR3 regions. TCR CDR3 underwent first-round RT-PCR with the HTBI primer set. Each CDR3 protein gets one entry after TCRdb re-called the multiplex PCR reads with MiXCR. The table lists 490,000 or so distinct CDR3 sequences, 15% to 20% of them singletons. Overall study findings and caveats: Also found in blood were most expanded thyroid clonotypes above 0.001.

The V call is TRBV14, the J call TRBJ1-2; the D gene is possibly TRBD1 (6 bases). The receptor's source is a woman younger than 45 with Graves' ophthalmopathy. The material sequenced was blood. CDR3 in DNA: TGTACCAGCAGCCAAGATCGGGGACAACCCTATGGCTACACCTTC. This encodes CTSSQDRGQPYGYTF. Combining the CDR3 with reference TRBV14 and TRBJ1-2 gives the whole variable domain EAGVTQFPSHSVIEKGQTVTLRCDPISGHDNLYWYRRVMGKEIKFLLHFVKESKQDESGMPNNRFLAERTGGTYSTLKVQPAELEDSGVYFCTSSQDRGQPYGYTFGSGTRLTVV.